The present TCR beta chain was sequenced within a study of spatial heterogeneity in lung cancer. On the study more broadly: The authors sequenced available follow-up PBMC samples, taken a median of about 24 months after resection.

This clonotype has only a few counts. V lost 3 bases, J lost 2 bases, and 8 bases stayed unmatched. This CDR3 is 16 amino acids long. Germline CDR1 reads SEHNR; CDR2 reads FQNEAQ (reference sequence). Regarding time point: blood at routine non-recurrence follow-up after resection. Whole RNA, which was extracted from tumor, nontumor lung tissue or frozen PBMC, was sequenced without any cell sorting. TCRdb re-analysed the 5' RACE reads in MiXCR, keeping a single row per CDR3 protein. The sample includes roughly 120,000 distinct CDR3 sequences, approximately 11% of them seen just once. The source of this sequence is a female donor with early-stage non-small cell lung cancer. Sample: PBMCs, taken at follow-up. The chain links TRBV7-9 to TRBJ2-3; TRBD2 matches 7 bases. This chain's CDR3 is CASSLGEGRFTDTQYF. CDR3 coding DNA: TGTGCCAGCAGCTTGGGGGAGGGCCGGTTCACAGATACGCAGTATTTT.